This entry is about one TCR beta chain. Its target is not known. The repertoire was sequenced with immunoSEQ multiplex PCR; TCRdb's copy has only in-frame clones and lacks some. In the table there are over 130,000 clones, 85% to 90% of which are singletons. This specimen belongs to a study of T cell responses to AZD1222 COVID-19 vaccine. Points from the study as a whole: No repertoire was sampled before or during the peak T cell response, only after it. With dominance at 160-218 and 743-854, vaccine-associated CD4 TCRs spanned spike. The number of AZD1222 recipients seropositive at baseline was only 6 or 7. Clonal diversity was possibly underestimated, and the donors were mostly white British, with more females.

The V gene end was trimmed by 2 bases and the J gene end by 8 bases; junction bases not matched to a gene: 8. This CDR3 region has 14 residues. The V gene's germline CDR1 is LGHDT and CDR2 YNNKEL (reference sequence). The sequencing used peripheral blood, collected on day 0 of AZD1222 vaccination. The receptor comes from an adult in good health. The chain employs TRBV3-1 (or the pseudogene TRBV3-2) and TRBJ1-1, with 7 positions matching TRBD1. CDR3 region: CASSQTTGKEEAFF. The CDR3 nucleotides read TGTGCCAGCAGCCAAACGACAGGGAAGGAGGAAGCTTTCTTT.